The sequence of this T cell receptor (beta chain) was determined in a study of early stage breast cancer tumors. In the study overall: Average read coverage per sample was around 10-fold.

Each sample had two DNA replicates, approximately 0.52 ug blood or approximately 1.5 ug tissue. Sequencing used immunoSEQ multiplex PCR; TCRdb keeps in-frame clones, though not all of them. Of approximately 48,000 clones listed, around nine tenths are singletons. Study-level findings and limits: Commonly generated sequences made up most enriched TCRB sequences shared between patients.

This clone has more than one count but fewer than ten. Its antigen is not known. The CDR3 has 15 amino acids. After removal of 3 bases from V and 8 bases from J, the junction contained 12 bases not matched to a gene. The germline V gene encodes CDR1 SGHDT and CDR2 YYEEEE. The chain joins TRBV5-6 to TRBJ1-2; TRBD1 agrees at 8 bases. The sample taken for sequencing was blood. This TCR was recovered from a person between 65 and 80 years old with breast cancer. The chain's CDR3 is CASSSSRQGARGYTF. The CDR3, as DNA: TGTGCCAGCAGCTCAAGTCGCCAGGGGGCGCGGGGCTACACCTTC.